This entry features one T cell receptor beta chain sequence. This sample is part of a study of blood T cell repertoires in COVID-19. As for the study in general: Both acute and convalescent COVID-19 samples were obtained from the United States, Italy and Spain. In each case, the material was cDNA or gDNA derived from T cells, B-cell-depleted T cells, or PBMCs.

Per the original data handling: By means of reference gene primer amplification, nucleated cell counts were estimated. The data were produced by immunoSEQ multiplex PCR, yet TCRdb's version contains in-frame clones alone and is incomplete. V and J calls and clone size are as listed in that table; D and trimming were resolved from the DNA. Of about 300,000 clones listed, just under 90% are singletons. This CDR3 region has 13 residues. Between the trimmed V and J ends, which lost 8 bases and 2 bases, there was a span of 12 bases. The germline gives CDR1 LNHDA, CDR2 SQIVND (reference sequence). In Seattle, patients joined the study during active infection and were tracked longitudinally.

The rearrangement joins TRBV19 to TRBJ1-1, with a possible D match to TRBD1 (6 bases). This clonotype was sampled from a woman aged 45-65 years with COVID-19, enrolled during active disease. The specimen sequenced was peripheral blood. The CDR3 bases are TGTGCCAGTGATACGGGGACAAACACTGAAGCTTTCTTT. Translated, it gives CASDTGTNTEAFF.